The 5 T cell receptor beta chains in this list originate from one sample, sequenced in a study of blood T cells in healthy people across ages (dated by TCRdb to the mid-2010s). Receptor amplification or capture employed 5' RACE. For sequencing, an Illumina HiSeq 2500 was employed. The second PCR ran for about 6 to 12 cycles and used a J-beta primer mix along with a sample-barcoded 5' primer. Through fastp at Q25 and MiXCR, TCRdb rebuilt clones from the public reads, retaining in-frame beta chains. Merged by CDR3 protein, the rows form single entries marked with the most common genes and DNA. This sample gives around 1.7 million distinct CDR3 sequences in total; 28% of them show up just once. The ten largest make up over 7% of the sample. Sequenced material: blood. The receptors shown here come from a woman aged 30 to 39 in good health.

This clonotype was found many times. V and J are TRBV2 and TRBJ2-1; D gene uncertain. CDR3 length: 14 residues. Per the germline V gene, CDR1 is SNHLY and CDR2 is FYNNEI. With 0 bases removed from V and 8 bases from J, the gap between germline ends came to 11 bases. This chain's CDR3 is CASSEARGDYEQFF. In DNA form, the CDR3 reads TGTGCCAGCAGTGAAGCGCGTGGGGATTATGAGCAGTTCTTC. The full variable domain, with the rest looked up from reference TRBV2 and TRBJ2-1, is EPEVTQTPSHQVTQMGQEVILRCVPISNHLYFYWYRQILGQKVEFLVSFYNNEISEKSEIFDDQFSVERPDGSNFTLKIRSTKLEDSAMYFCASSEARGDYEQFFGPGTRLTVL.

There are many counts of this clonotype. J is TRBJ2-5 and V is TRBV20-1; unclear D gene. Germline V gives CDR1 DFQATT, CDR2 SNEGSKA (reference sequence). Trimming shortened V by 6 bases and J by 6 bases, and 11 bases separated the two germline ends. This CDR3 spans 11 amino acids. The CDR3 here is CSASSVQTQYF. DNA of the CDR3: TGCAGTGCCTCTAGTGTTCAGACCCAGTACTTC.

The rearrangement uses TRBV24-1 and TRBJ2-7; 8 positions match TRBD2. Germline CDR1 and CDR2: KGHDR and SFDVKD. There are 15 residues in the CDR3. V was pared by 6 bases and J by 3 bases, with 9 bases of the junction left unmatched. CDR3 loop: CATSRLLAEYYEQYF. The CDR3 region has the DNA TGTGCCACCAGTCGGTTACTAGCGGAGTACTACGAGCAGTACTTC.

The chain links TRBV12-3 or TRBV12-4 to TRBJ2-1, with a weak D call TRBD2 (5 bases). This CDR3 is built from 15 residues. V lost 3 bases and J lost 4, with 13 bases in between. CDR3 DNA sequence: TGTGCCAGCAGTTTCGAGAGGGCCTTTTACAATGAGCAGTTCTTC. It specifies CASSFERAFYNEQFF.

About this clonotype: A read error may produce the germline difference seen at one junction end. V is TRBV14 and J is TRBJ2-7; 8 bases agree with TRBD1. Looked up from germline, CDR1 is SGHDN and CDR2 is FVKESK. The CDR3 runs 16 residues. This chain's CDR3 is CAGSQGRTGTGYEQYF. CDR3 bases: TGTGCCGGCAGCCAAGGCCGGACCGGGACAGGCTACGAGCAGTACTTC.